Shown below are 24 T cell receptor beta chains from a single sample sequenced in a study of cytomegalovirus exposure and HLA in healthy donors. PCR primers comprised 60 Vbeta and 13 Jbeta primers. The assay was immunoSEQ multiplex PCR, and TCRdb's table has in-frame clones only and misses some. The table includes roughly 110,000 clones, 71% detected once. Sequencing was carried out using PBMCs. These receptors were obtained from a female donor in good health and CMV-seronegative.

The chain recombines TRBV18 with TRBJ2-5; 13 bases agree with TRBD2. The CDR3 has 17 residues. Per the germline V gene, CDR1 is KGHSH and CDR2 is LQKENI. J gave up 1 base and V 5 bases, and 7 bases lay outside the gene matches. The CDR3 sequence is CASSELAGGPPQETQYF. DNA for the CDR3: TGTGCCAGCTCAGAACTAGCGGGAGGGCCTCCCCAAGAGACCCAGTACTTC.

The gene calls are TRBV5-4 and TRBJ2-3, with D uncertain. Germline-derived CDR1 and CDR2 are SGHNT and YYREEE (reference sequence). V lost 1 base and J lost 0, with 9 bases in between. The CDR3 extends over 15 amino acids. For the CDR3, the DNA is TGTGCCAGCAGCTTGATGGTTACTAGCACAGATACGCAGTATTTT. Protein sequence: CASSLMVTSTDTQYF.

The V gene is TRBV7-8, the J gene TRBJ2-7; possibly TRBD2 for D (7 bases). Germline V gene lookup returns CDR1 SGHVS and CDR2 FQNEAQ. The V end was cut by 5 bases, the J end by 2 bases, with 16 bases between. CDR3 length: 15 amino acids. The CDR3 is CASSPRGGVTYEQYF. CDR3 sequence (DNA): TGTGCCAGCAGCCCAAGGGGGGGGGTAACCTACGAGCAGTACTTC.

V gene TRBV18 combines with J gene TRBJ2-7; unclear D gene. Germline lookup yields CDR1 KGHSH and CDR2 LQKENI. Trimming shortened V by 5 bases and J by 1 base, and 6 bases separated the two germline ends. The CDR3 runs 12 residues. The CDR3 reads CASSAQSYEQYF. CDR3 nucleotides: TGTGCCAGCTCAGCCCAGTCCTACGAGCAGTACTTC.

This sequence joins TRBV27 and TRBJ2-7, with TRBD2 matching over 11 bases. The CDR3 is 15 residues long. V trimming: 5 bases; J trimming: 6 bases; junction bases outside the gene matches: 9. In germline, CDR1 is MNHEY, CDR2 SMNVEV (reference sequence). CDR3 DNA sequence: TGTGCCAGCAGTCCTACTAGCGGGAGCGTCGGCGAGCAGTACTTC. Its translation: CASSPTSGSVGEQYF.

The chain combines TRBV15 with TRBJ1-5; 7 bases agree with TRBD1. The germline CDR1 and CDR2 sequences are LNHNV and YYDKDF (reference sequence). The CDR3 covers 14 residues. The junction had 3 bases not matched to a gene; V was cut back by 3 bases and J by 4 bases. CDR3 in DNA: TGTGCCACCAGCAGGGGACAGTTAAATCAGCCCCAGCATTTT. Its protein is CATSRGQLNQPQHF.

This chain uses TRBV15 with TRBJ2-1, with 10 bases that match TRBD1. J lost 8 bases, V lost 5 bases, and 9 bases had no gene match. The CDR3 runs to 15 residues. In germline, CDR1 is LNHNV, CDR2 YYDKDF (reference sequence). The chain's CDR3 is CATSPHRDRGHEQFF. The DNA for the CDR3 is TGTGCCACCAGCCCGCACCGGGACAGGGGCCATGAGCAGTTCTTC.

V gene TRBV4-1 combines with J gene TRBJ2-2, with TRBD1 identical over 7 bases. CDR1 is MGHRA, CDR2 YSYEKL, per germline. V gave up 2 bases and J gave up 1 base; unmatched junction bases: 10. The CDR3 is 18 residues long. CDR3 DNA sequence: TGCGCCAGCAGCCAACATCGAGGGACAGAACTGAACACCGGGGAGCTGTTTTTT. As protein: CASSQHRGTELNTGELFF.

This chain links TRBV2 with TRBJ1-1, with D possibly being TRBD1 (6 bases). Germline loops: CDR1 SNHLY, CDR2 FYNNEI. CDR3 length: 13 residues. V was trimmed by 10 bases and J by 0 bases, leaving 12 bases between them. CDR3 sequence: CANLGHLNTEAFF. In DNA, the CDR3 is TGTGCCAACTTGGGACACCTGAACACTGAAGCTTTCTTT.

This clone was seen a single time. The CDR3 nucleotides are TGTGCCAGCAGTGCTGGACTGTTCGGCGGATCACCCCTCCACTTT. Translated, it gives CASSAGLFGGSPLHF. The chain employs TRBV6-1 and TRBJ1-6; D is unresolved. The germline gives CDR1 MNHNS, CDR2 SASEGT. Trimming cost V 4 bases and J 10 bases, with 17 bases left between them. The CDR3 sequence is 15 residues long.

The rearrangement uses TRBV19 and TRBJ2-1; perhaps TRBD1 as D (7 bases). The length of the CDR3 is 12 residues. Trimming cost V 5 bases and J 10 bases, with 12 bases left between them. Germline CDR1 LNHDA, CDR2 SQIVND (reference sequence). CDR3 sequence: CASSGRDREQFF. CDR3 DNA sequence: TGTGCCAGTAGTGGGCGGGACAGAGAGCAGTTCTTC.

The chain is built from TRBV5-3 and TRBJ2-7, with a tentative D call TRBD1 (6 bases). Being an ORF, TRBV5-3 has a function that is uncertain. The V end was cut by 4 bases, the J end by 4 bases, with 18 bases between. The CDR3 has 15 amino acids. The CDR3 loop reads CARSPRDNGTYEQYF. The CDR3 DNA reads as TGTGCCAGAAGCCCCCGGGACAATGGGACGTACGAGCAGTACTTC.

The V gene is TRBV5-1, the J gene TRBJ2-6; a possible D gene is TRBD1 (5 bases). The V end was cut by 5 bases, the J end by 2 bases, with 8 bases between. CDR1 is SGHRS, CDR2 YFSETQ, per germline. The CDR3 length is 14 residues. CDR3 amino acids: CASSPRAGANVLTF. As DNA, the CDR3 is TGCGCCAGCAGTCCCAGGGCTGGGGCCAACGTCCTGACTTTC.

The table lists this clone with many counts. The CDR3 DNA reads as TGTGCCAGCAGTGAAACTAGCGGGAGAGGCGGGGAGACCCAGTACTTC. Its protein is CASSETSGRGGETQYF. The chain links TRBV6-1 to TRBJ2-5, with 11 bases matching TRBD2. This CDR3 contains 16 residues. CDR1 and CDR2 from the germline V gene are MNHNS and SASEGT. Unmatched junction bases numbered 7, after V lost 2 bases and J lost 5 bases.

The chain combines TRBV28 with TRBJ2-7; the match to TRBD2 covers 11 bases. In germline, CDR1 is MDHEN, CDR2 SYDVKM. The ends lost 2 bases at V and 2 bases at J; junction bases unmatched: 2. The CDR3 extends over 15 amino acids. The CDR3 region has the DNA TGTGCCAGCAGTTTAGCTAGCGGGAGGCCCTACGAGCAGTACTTC. It specifies CASSLASGRPYEQYF.

This sequence joins TRBV7-6 and TRBJ2-1; TRBD2 might be the D (7 bases). The CDR3 is made up of 13 amino acids. Germline loops: CDR1 SGHVS, CDR2 FNYEAQ. Deletions cut 8 bases from V and 10 bases from J, with 18 bases between. CDR3 amino acids: CASGLGGRAEQFF. The CDR3 DNA follows: TGTGCCAGCGGGTTGGGGGGGCGGGCGGAGCAGTTCTTC. The full variable domain, in which reference TRBV7-6 and TRBJ2-1 provide the parts outside the CDR3, is GAGVSQSPRYKVTKRGQDVALRCDPISGHVSLYWYRQALGQGPEFLTYFNYEAQQDKSGLPNDRFSAERPEGSISTLTIQRTEQRDSAMYRCASGLGGRAEQFFGPGTRLTVL.

The CDR3 sequence is CASSRQGVDQPQHF. The CDR3 coding sequence is TGTGCCAGCAGTAGACAGGGTGTAGATCAGCCCCAGCATTTT. The chain uses TRBV6-5 and TRBJ1-5, with 7 bases fitting TRBD1. The CDR3 contains 14 residues. V was pared by 5 bases and J by 5 bases, with 6 bases of the junction left unmatched. Germline V gives CDR1 MNHEY, CDR2 SVGAGI.

The chain links TRBV27 to TRBJ2-1; D remains ambiguous. This CDR3 spans 15 amino acids. Germline assignment: CDR1 MNHEY and CDR2 SMNVEV (reference sequence). Between the trimmed V and J ends, which lost 6 bases and 4 bases, there was a span of 16 bases. The chain's CDR3 is CASSFSPLDYNEQFF. The CDR3 region has the DNA TGTGCCAGCAGCTTCTCCCCTCTAGATTACAATGAGCAGTTCTTC.

This clone has a handful of counts. This chain connects TRBV7-2 to TRBJ1-2, with TRBD1 matching over 7 bases. Germline CDR1 is SGHTA and CDR2 is FQGNSA. The J segment lost 0 bases and the V segment lost 5 bases, leaving 9 bases of the junction unmatched. The CDR3 length is 16 residues. The CDR3 region is CASSVTGRPSNYGYTF. The CDR3 coding sequence is TGTGCCAGCAGCGTGACAGGGAGGCCCTCTAACTATGGCTACACCTTC.

The chain is built from TRBV7-6 and TRBJ2-3; 10 bases are shared with TRBD1. This CDR3 is built from 16 residues. Germline V CDR1 and CDR2: SGHVS, FNYEAQ. V trimming: 3 bases; J trimming: 3 bases; junction bases outside the gene matches: 6. The CDR3 here is CASSFTGTGVTDTQYF. The CDR3 nucleotides read TGTGCCAGCAGCTTTACCGGGACAGGGGTGACAGATACGCAGTATTTT.

This sequence joins TRBV19 and TRBJ2-7; D is undetermined. CDR1 LNHDA and CDR2 SQIVND come from the germline V gene (reference sequence). Trimming stripped 8 bases from V and 3 bases from J, with 8 bases between. The CDR3 spans 11 residues. The CDR3 spells CASGPVYEQYF. The CDR3 DNA sequence: TGTGCCAGTGGCCCAGTCTACGAGCAGTACTTC. The complete variable domain, with remaining parts taken from reference TRBV19 and TRBJ2-7, reads DGGITQSPKYLFRKEGQNVTLSCEQNLNHDAMYWYRQDPGQGLRLIYYSQIVNDFQKGDIAEGYSVSREKKESFPLTVTSAQKNPTAFYLCASGPVYEQYFGPGTRLTVT.

V gene TRBV27 combines with J gene TRBJ1-2; TRBD1 aligns across 8 bases. The CDR3 has 14 residues. The germline V gene has CDR1 MNHEY and CDR2 SMNVEV (reference sequence). Trimming removed 6 bases from V and 5 bases from J; junction bases left unmatched: 8. The DNA for the CDR3 is TGTGCCAGCAGGAGGGGACAGGACGGTTATGGCTACACCTTC. This gives the protein CASRRGQDGYGYTF.

V is TRBV7-8 and J is TRBJ1-5; D might be TRBD1 (5 bases). From germline, CDR1 is SGHVS and CDR2 FQNEAQ. This CDR3 has 14 amino acids. V lost 7 bases and J lost 2, with 12 bases in between. The CDR3 DNA follows: TGTGCCAGCACCCCGCCAGGGCGCAATCAGCCCCAGCATTTT. Its protein is CASTPPGRNQPQHF.

The genes are TRBV6-1 and TRBJ2-5; the match to TRBD2 covers 12 bases. The CDR3 has 14 amino acids. CDR1 is MNHNS, CDR2 SASEGT, per germline. J lost 5 bases, V lost 7 bases, and 5 bases had no gene match. The CDR3: CASKRGTSGETQYF. CDR3 DNA sequence: TGTGCCAGCAAGAGGGGGACTAGCGGGGAGACCCAGTACTTC.